This record looks at one T cell receptor (beta chain) sequence and its context. This clonotype counts as large (0.1 to 1%). Its binding antigen is unknown. No much larger clone exists at a distance of one base, and base qualities are not known. Libraries were made using UMI-ligation and nested PCR. The ligated cDNA was amplified in four rounds of PCR with nested alpha and beta constant region primers together with the SP2 primer. TCR RNA was reverse transcribed with SuperScript IV using alpha and beta constant region primers for the blood and skin samples. T4 RNA ligase 1 was used to ligate an oligonucleotide containing the Illumina SP2 primer and a UMI to the 3' end of the cDNA. The 12-nucleotide UMI was composed of two random hexamers separated by an eight-base spacer, which was included to prevent hairpin formation. From the second PCR onward, the TCR alpha and beta chain libraries were handled separately, and dual indexing was used for multiplexing. After pooling, the indexed libraries were analyzed by capillary electrophoresis and sequenced on either an Illumina MiSeq or NextSeq. Libraries were spiked with PhiX DNA at roughly 4.5-7% so that base diversity was increased and cluster recognition was improved. For the original study's pipeline: UMIs were extracted from read 2 by Demultiplexor and combined with the TCR sequence from read 1, and reads were split according to sample indices. V and J genes and V-J junctions were identified by Decombinator, which gave every TCR a five-part identifier that included V and J deletions. Collapsinator used UMIs to correct sequencing errors and PCR amplification heterogeneity, producing a UMI-based abundance for each TCR. CDR3Translator turned identifiers into nucleotide sequence, translated the nucleotide sequence into amino acids, and pulled out CDR3 regions based on terminal motifs. After normalization to the amount of input RNA, the error-corrected alpha and beta TCR counts from blood and from skin were compared. TCRdb reanalyzed the raw reads on its own, using fastp at Q25 for trimming and MiXCR for clone calling, and kept in-frame beta chains. Rows are combined by CDR3 protein, so each entry shows the most common genes and DNA. TCRdb's processing, not the study's, gives the V and J calls here. The sample has thousands of distinct CDR3 sequences on record, around 4% of them singletons. Of the sample, roughly a fifth is held by the ten largest clones.

The entry originates in a study of naive and memory T cell subsets (dated by TCRdb to between 2016 and 2019). In terms of the full investigation: The figure summarizing these samples reported some 10 blood donors, 7 tuberculin skin test biopsies and 3 saline control biopsies. Skin biopsies were taken from tuberculin skin test sites or from saline-injected control sites and were processed for RNA extraction as described before. PCR2 was typically a SYBR Green qPCR stopped at a set threshold; low-input samples could instead use end-point PCR (approximately 6 cycles).

The treatment or condition tag for this specimen amounts to: skin biopsy from saline-injected control site (resident skin T cells). Total RNA was treated with RQ1 DNase, without cell sorting, prior to reverse transcription, with an input of roughly 1 to 1000 ng being targeted. The study reported a robust and sensitive protocol to amplify, sequence and analyze TCRs, based on 3' ligation of a UMI-containing oligonucleotide to TCR cDNA. Skin sites injected with saline were biopsied so that the resident skin T cell population could be sampled. Skin biopsy and whole blood libraries were made to test pipeline robustness in samples where T cells form a minority population. V is shortened by 5 bases, J by 1 base, and the region joining them spans 20 bases. The CDR3 numbers 17 residues from cysteine through phenylalanine. The DNA shown is the 51-base CDR3, in frame from base 1. CDR1 and CDR2 (SGHTA, FQGNSA) derive from the germline V gene.

Study-level results and caveats: Both types of skin biopsy reportedly yielded TCR sequences, though far more TCRs came from tuberculin skin test sites. The potential sensitivity of the RNA-based method to TCR transcript changes with T cell activation and differentiation was acknowledged. Skin biopsy collection and RNA processing details were not given in the paper but referenced to earlier studies.

The sample was skin, taken from a saline injection site in the skin. This receptor chain uses TRBV7-2 and TRBJ1-1, with TRBD1 tentatively as D gene (5 bases match). The receptor was isolated from an adult in good health. The encoded CDR3 is CASSPMKWGSPNTEAFF. The DNA sequence is as follows: TGTGCCAGCAGCCCGATGAAATGGGGCAGCCCGAACACTGAAGCTTTCTTT.